This T cell receptor beta chain was obtained from a study of blood T cell repertoires in COVID-19. Study details: Collection of acute and convalescent COVID-19 samples took place in the United States, Italy and Spain.

The CDR3 totals 14 residues. Germline CDR1 reads SGHTA; CDR2 reads FQGNSA. V was clipped by 5 bases and J by 6 bases; unmatched bases: 7. Sequenced by immunoSEQ multiplex PCR; TCRdb stores in-frame clones only, minus some. The profile shows about 140,000 clones, over 60% of them singletons. Input material: peripheral blood. This TCR derives from an elderly woman with active or convalescent COVID-19. This chain uses TRBV7-2 with TRBJ1-1; TRBD1 aligns across 9 bases. This chain's CDR3 is CASSATGQGSEAFF. The CDR3 nucleotides are TGTGCCAGCAGCGCGACGGGACAGGGTTCTGAAGCTTTCTTT.